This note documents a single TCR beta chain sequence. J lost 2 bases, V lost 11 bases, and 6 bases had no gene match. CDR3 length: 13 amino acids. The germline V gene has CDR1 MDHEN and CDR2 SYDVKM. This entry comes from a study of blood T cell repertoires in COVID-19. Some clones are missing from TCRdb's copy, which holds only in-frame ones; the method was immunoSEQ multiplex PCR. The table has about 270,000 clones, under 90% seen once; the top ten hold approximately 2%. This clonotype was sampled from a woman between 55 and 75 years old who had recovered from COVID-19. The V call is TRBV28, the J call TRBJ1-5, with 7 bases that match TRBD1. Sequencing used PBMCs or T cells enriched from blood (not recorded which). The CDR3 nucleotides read TGTGCCGGTCAGGGGGTTGGCAATCAGCCCCAGCATTTT. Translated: CAGQGVGNQPQHF.